The next 14 T cell receptor beta chains were all read from a single sample in a study of beta chain features in type 1 diabetes. No antigen is known for these receptors. Study outcomes and limitations: Type 1 diabetes patients had moderately but significantly shorter TCRB CDR3s in all four CD4+ subsets.

Of the isolated RNA, all was reverse transcribed, and so the sequenced material was expressed TCRB transcripts. Method: immunoSEQ multiplex PCR; TCRdb's copy keeps in-frame clones and lacks some. The sample carries around 170,000 clones, approximately 8.8% recorded once. The sample was central memory CD4+ T cells from blood. The receptors originated from a woman in her 30s with type 1 diabetes.

V usage is TRBV15 and J usage is TRBJ2-3; D is possibly TRBD2 (5 bases). V was pared by 6 bases and J by 0 bases, with 10 bases between. Germline V gene lookup returns CDR1 LNHNV and CDR2 YYDKDF (reference sequence). The CDR3 loop spans 14 amino acids. The CDR3 DNA sequence: TGTGCCACCAGGTGGGAGTCTAGCACAGATACGCAGTATTTT. This translates into CATRWESSTDTQYF. Variable domain in full (rest from reference TRBV15 and TRBJ2-3): DAMVIQNPRYQVTQFGKPVTLSCSQTLNHNVMYWYQQKSSQAPKLLFHYYDKDFNNEADTPDNFQSRRPNTSFCFLDIRSPGLGDTAMYLCATRWESSTDTQYFGPGTRLTVL.

This clone was detected a few times. The rearrangement uses TRBV5-6 and TRBJ1-4, with TRBD1 as a possible D gene (5 bases). The CDR3 loop spans 14 amino acids. In germline, CDR1 is SGHDT, CDR2 YYEEEE. With 1 base removed from V and 7 bases from J, the gap between germline ends came to 11 bases. CDR3 in DNA: TGTGCCAGCAGCTTGACCAGGGTCGGTGAAAAACTGTTTTTT. Translation: CASSLTRVGEKLFF.

This clone was counted only a few times. The chain links TRBV28 to TRBJ2-1; D is possibly TRBD2 (5 bases). V lost 8 bases and J 8 bases, leaving 10 bases between the germline ends. Germline V CDR1 and CDR2: MDHEN, SYDVKM. This CDR3 has 11 amino acids. The CDR3, as DNA: TGTGCCAGCGTAAGGAGGCATGAGCAGTTCTTC. This gives the protein CASVRRHEQFF.

There are a few counts of this clone. J is TRBJ1-2 and V is TRBV7-9; D may be TRBD1 (6 bases). Germline V gene lookup returns CDR1 SEHNR and CDR2 FQNEAQ (reference sequence). Trimming removed 2 bases at V and 3 bases at J, with 22 bases between. The CDR3 contains 18 residues. The CDR3 region is CASSLYGQGNLNHYGYTF. The CDR3 nucleotides are TGTGCCAGCAGCTTATACGGGCAGGGGAACTTGAACCACTATGGCTACACCTTC.

V usage is TRBV19 and J usage is TRBJ1-5; 9 nucleotides match TRBD1. Trimming at V came to 7 bases and at J to 6 bases, leaving 7 bases not matched to a gene. Germline CDR1 LNHDA, CDR2 SQIVND (reference sequence). This CDR3 is 14 amino acids long. As DNA, the CDR3 is TGTGCCAGTATCCCCAGGACAGGGGTTCAGCCCCAGCATTTT. Protein sequence: CASIPRTGVQPQHF. Full variable domain (rest looked up from reference TRBV19 and TRBJ1-5): DGGITQSPKYLFRKEGQNVTLSCEQNLNHDAMYWYRQDPGQGLRLIYYSQIVNDFQKGDIAEGYSVSREKKESFPLTVTSAQKNPTAFYLCASIPRTGVQPQHFGDGTRLSIL.

This clone was counted a few times. V gene TRBV5-1 combines with J gene TRBJ2-6, with TRBD2 identical over 8 bases. This CDR3 region has 18 residues. V lost 0 bases and J lost 4; bases outside the gene matches: 9. Germline V gives CDR1 SGHRS, CDR2 YFSETQ. CDR3 bases: TGCGCCAGCAGCTTGGCGGGAGCGGGAGAGGCGGGGGCCAACGTCCTGACTTTC. Its protein product is CASSLAGAGEAGANVLTF.

This clone has just a few counts. The chain joins TRBV27 to TRBJ1-1; possibly TRBD1 for D (5 bases). The CDR3 runs to 13 residues. The germline gives CDR1 MNHEY, CDR2 SMNVEV (reference sequence). V was trimmed by 5 bases and J by 4 bases, leaving 11 bases between them. This CDR3 reads CASSPRGGTEAFF. The CDR3 DNA reads TGTGCCAGCAGTCCCCGGGGGGGCACTGAAGCTTTCTTT.

The table lists this clone with a few counts. This rearrangement joins TRBV18 to TRBJ2-2; the D gene is possibly TRBD1 (6 bases). This CDR3 spans 17 amino acids. V lost 3 bases and J 5 bases, leaving 19 bases between the germline ends. Germline V CDR1 and CDR2: KGHSH, LQKENI. The CDR3 region is CASSPPAEPGATGELFF. Here the CDR3 DNA reads TGTGCCAGCTCACCCCCCGCCGAGCCAGGGGCGACCGGGGAGCTGTTTTTT.

V is TRBV4-1 and J is TRBJ2-1, with 12 bases lining up with TRBD2. The CDR3 has 20 amino acids. V trimming: 4 bases; J trimming: 0 bases; junction bases outside the gene matches: 13. Looked up from germline, CDR1 is MGHRA and CDR2 is YSYEKL. CDR3 loop: CASSLRVELAGGSSYNEQFF. The CDR3 DNA reads as TGCGCCAGCAGCCTAAGAGTAGAACTAGCGGGAGGCAGCTCCTACAATGAGCAGTTCTTC.

The rearrangement joins TRBV28 to TRBJ1-1; 11 bases line up with TRBD1. Trimming cost V 7 bases and J 5 bases; bases outside gene matches: 6. This CDR3 is built from 14 residues. From germline, CDR1 is MDHEN and CDR2 SYDVKM. The DNA of the CDR3 is TGTGCCAGCACGTCGGGACAGGGGGGGACTGAAGCTTTCTTT. It yields the protein CASTSGQGGTEAFF.

The chain has TRBV9 and TRBJ1-2; D remains unclear. CDR1 and CDR2 from the germline V gene are SGDLS and YYNGEE. CDR3 length: 11 amino acids. Trimming pared 3 bases from V and 6 bases from J, leaving 6 bases between. The CDR3 loop is CASSGSNGYTF. For the CDR3, the DNA is TGTGCCAGCAGCGGGTCTAATGGCTACACCTTC.

A few counts support this clone. The chain employs TRBV2 and TRBJ2-3; D possibly corresponds to TRBD2 (5 bases). Trimming removed 5 bases from V and 2 bases from J, with 14 bases in between. CDR3 length: 15 residues. From germline, CDR1 is SNHLY and CDR2 FYNNEI. In DNA, the CDR3 is TGTGCCAGCAGTTTTACTAGACGGCTCACAGATACGCAGTATTTT. Translating gives CASSFTRRLTDTQYF.

This clone came up a few times. CDR3 sequence: CATSGTRGEREGATTQYF. For the CDR3, the DNA is TGTGCCACCAGCGGCACCCGGGGGGAGCGGGAGGGGGCGACTACGCAGTATTTT. The chain couples TRBV15 to TRBJ2-3; 10 nucleotides line up with TRBD2. There are 18 residues in the CDR3. Losses at the gene ends were 5 bases for V and 8 bases for J; bases not matched to a gene: 19. The V gene's germline CDR1 is LNHNV and CDR2 YYDKDF (reference sequence).

The rearrangement links TRBV9 to TRBJ1-5; no reliable D call. CDR1 is SGDLS, CDR2 YYNGEE, per germline. V was trimmed by 0 bases and J by 8 bases, leaving 12 bases between them. The CDR3 runs to 14 residues. The CDR3 DNA is TGTGCCAGCAGCGTAGAGGCAGGTATGGAGCCCCAGCATTTT. Translation gives CASSVEAGMEPQHF.